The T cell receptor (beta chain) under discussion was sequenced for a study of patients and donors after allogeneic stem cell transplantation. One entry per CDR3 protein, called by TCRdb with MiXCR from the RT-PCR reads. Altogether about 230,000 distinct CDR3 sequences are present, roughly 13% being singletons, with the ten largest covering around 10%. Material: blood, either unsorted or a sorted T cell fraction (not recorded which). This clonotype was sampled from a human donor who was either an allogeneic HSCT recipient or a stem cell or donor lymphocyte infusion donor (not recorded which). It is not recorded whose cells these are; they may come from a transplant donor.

The CDR3 nucleotides read TGTGCCAGCTCACTCTCGACAGGGGAAGGGGAGACCCAGTACTTC. It yields the protein CASSLSTGEGETQYF. This chain links TRBV18 with TRBJ2-5; 8 nucleotides align to TRBD1. The V gene end was trimmed by 4 bases and the J gene end by 5 bases; junction bases not matched to a gene: 9. From germline, CDR1 is KGHSH and CDR2 LQKENI. This CDR3 region has 15 residues.